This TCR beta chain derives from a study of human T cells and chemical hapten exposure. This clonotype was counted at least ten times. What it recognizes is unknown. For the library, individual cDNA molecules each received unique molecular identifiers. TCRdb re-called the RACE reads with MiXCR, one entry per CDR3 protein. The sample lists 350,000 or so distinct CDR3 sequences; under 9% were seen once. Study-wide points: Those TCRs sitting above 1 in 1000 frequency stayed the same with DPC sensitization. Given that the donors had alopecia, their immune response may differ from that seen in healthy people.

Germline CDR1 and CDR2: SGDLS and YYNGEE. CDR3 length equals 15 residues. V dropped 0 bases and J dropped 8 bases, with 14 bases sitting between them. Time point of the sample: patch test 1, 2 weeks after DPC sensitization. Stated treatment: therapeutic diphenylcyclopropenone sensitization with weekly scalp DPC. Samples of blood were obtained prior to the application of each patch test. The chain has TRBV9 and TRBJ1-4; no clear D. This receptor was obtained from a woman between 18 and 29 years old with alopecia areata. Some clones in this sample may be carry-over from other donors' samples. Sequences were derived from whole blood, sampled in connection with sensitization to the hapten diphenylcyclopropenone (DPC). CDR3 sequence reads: CASSVDGGDEEKLFF. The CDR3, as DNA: TGTGCCAGCAGCGTAGATGGAGGAGACGAAGAAAAACTGTTTTTT. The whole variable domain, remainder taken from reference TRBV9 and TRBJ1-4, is DSGVTQTPKHLITATGQRVTLRCSPRSGDLSVYWYQQSLDQGLQFLIQYYNGEERAKGNILERFSAQQFPDLHSELNLSSLELGDSALYFCASSVDGGDEEKLFFGSGTQLSVL.